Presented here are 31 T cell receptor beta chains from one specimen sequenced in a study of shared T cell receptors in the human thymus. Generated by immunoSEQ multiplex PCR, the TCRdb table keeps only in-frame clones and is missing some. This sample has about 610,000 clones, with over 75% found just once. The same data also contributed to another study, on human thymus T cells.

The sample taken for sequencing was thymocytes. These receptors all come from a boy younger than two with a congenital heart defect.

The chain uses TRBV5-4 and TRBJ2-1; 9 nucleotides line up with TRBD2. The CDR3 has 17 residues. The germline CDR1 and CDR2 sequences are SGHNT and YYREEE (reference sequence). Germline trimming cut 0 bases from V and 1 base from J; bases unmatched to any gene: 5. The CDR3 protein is CASSLELAGISYNEQFF. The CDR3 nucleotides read TGTGCCAGCAGCTTGGAACTAGCGGGCATTTCCTACAATGAGCAGTTCTTC.

CDR3 sequence (DNA): TGTGCCAGCAGCCCCCACCGACAGGACATCTCAGATACGCAGTATTTT. Translating it yields CASSPHRQDISDTQYF. The gene calls are TRBV9 and TRBJ2-3, with D possibly TRBD1 on 6 matching bases. Germline lookup yields CDR1 SGDLS and CDR2 YYNGEE. The CDR3 contains 16 residues. V dropped 4 bases and J dropped 4 bases, with 19 bases sitting between them.

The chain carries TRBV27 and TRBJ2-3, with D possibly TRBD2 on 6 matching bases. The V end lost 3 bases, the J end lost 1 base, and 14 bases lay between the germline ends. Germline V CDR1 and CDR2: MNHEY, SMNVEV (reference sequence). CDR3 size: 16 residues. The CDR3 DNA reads TGTGCCAGCAGTTTCTTCTTCGGGGAGGGCACAGATACGCAGTATTTT. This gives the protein CASSFFFGEGTDTQYF.

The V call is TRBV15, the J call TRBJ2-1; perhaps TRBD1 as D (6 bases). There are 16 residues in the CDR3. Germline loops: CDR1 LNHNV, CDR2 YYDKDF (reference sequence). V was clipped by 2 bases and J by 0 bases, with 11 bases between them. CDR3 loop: CATSRPGHRSYNEQFF. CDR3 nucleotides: TGTGCCACCAGCAGACCGGGACATCGCTCCTACAATGAGCAGTTCTTC. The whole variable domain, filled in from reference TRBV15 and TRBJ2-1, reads DAMVIQNPRYQVTQFGKPVTLSCSQTLNHNVMYWYQQKSSQAPKLLFHYYDKDFNNEADTPDNFQSRRPNTSFCFLDIRSPGLGDTAMYLCATSRPGHRSYNEQFFGPGTRLTVL.

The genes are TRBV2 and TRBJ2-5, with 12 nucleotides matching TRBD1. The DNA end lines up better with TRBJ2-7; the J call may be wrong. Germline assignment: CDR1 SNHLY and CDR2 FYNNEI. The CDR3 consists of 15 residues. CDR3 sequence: CASSGGTGGSYEQYF. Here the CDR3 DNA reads TGTGCCAGCAGTGGGGGGACAGGGGGCTCGTACGAGCAGTACTTC.

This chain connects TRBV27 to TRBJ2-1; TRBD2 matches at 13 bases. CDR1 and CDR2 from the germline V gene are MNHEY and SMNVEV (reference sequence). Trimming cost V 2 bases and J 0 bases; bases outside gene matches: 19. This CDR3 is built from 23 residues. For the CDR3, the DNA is TGTGCCAGCAGTTTAGGCCTCAATCAAGGACTAGCGGGAGTCTATCCCTCCTACAATGAGCAGTTCTTC. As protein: CASSLGLNQGLAGVYPSYNEQFF.

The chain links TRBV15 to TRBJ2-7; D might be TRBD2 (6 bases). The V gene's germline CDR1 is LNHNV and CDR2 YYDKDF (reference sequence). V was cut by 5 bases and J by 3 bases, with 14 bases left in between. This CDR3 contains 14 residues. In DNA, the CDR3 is TGTGCCACCAGCCGATCGGGAGTCGTCTACGAGCAGTACTTC. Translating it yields CATSRSGVVYEQYF. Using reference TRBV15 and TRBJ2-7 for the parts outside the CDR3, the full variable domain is DAMVIQNPRYQVTQFGKPVTLSCSQTLNHNVMYWYQQKSSQAPKLLFHYYDKDFNNEADTPDNFQSRRPNTSFCFLDIRSPGLGDTAMYLCATSRSGVVYEQYFGPGTRLTVT.

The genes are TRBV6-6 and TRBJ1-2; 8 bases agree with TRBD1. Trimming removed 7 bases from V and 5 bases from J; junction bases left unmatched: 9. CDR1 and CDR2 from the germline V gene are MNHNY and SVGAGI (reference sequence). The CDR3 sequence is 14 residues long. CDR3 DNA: TGTGCCAGCACTCACTGGGGACAGGTTTATGGCTACACCTTC. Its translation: CASTHWGQVYGYTF.

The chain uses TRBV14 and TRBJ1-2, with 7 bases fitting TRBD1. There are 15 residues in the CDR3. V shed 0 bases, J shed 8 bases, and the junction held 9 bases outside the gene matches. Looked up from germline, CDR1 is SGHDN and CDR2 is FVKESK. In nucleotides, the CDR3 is TGTGCCAGCAGCCAAGATAGACAGGGCGAGGGAGGCTACACCTTC. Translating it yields CASSQDRQGEGGYTF. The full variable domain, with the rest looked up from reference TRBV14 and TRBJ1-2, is EAGVTQFPSHSVIEKGQTVTLRCDPISGHDNLYWYRRVMGKEIKFLLHFVKESKQDESGMPNNRFLAERTGGTYSTLKVQPAELEDSGVYFCASSQDRQGEGGYTFGSGTRLTVV.

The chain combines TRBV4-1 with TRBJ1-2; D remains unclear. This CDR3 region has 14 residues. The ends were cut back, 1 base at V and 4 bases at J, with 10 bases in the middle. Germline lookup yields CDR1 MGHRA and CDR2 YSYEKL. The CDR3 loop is CASSQGGRVYGYTF. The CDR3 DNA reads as TGCGCCAGCAGCCAAGGCGGGCGAGTCTATGGCTACACCTTC.

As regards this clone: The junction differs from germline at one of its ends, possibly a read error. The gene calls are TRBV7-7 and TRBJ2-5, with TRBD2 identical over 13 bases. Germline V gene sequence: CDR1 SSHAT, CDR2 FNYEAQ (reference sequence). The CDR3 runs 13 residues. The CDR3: CASRTSGSETQYF. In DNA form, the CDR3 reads TGTGCTAGCAGGACTAGCGGGAGTGAGACCCAGTACTTC. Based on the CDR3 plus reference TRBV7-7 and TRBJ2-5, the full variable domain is GAGVSQSPRYKVTKRGQDVTLRCDPISSHATLYWYQQALGQGPEFLTYFNYEAQPDKSGLPSDRFSAERPEGSISTLTIQRTEQRDSAMYRCASRTSGSETQYFGPGTRLLVL.

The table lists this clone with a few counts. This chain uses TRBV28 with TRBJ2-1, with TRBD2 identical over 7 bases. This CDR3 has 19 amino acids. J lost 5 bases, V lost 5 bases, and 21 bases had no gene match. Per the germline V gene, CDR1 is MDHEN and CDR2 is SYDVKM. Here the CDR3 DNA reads TGTGCCAGCAGTGCCTTCGAAACTAGCGCTTCCCCTTGTAACAATGAGCAGTTCTTC. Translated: CASSAFETSASPCNNEQFF.

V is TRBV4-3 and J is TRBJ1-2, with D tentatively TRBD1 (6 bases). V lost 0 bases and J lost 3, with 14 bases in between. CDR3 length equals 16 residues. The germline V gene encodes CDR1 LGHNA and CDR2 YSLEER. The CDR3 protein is CASSQDPDRSHYGYTF. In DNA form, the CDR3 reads TGCGCCAGCAGCCAAGATCCCGACAGGTCCCACTATGGCTACACCTTC.

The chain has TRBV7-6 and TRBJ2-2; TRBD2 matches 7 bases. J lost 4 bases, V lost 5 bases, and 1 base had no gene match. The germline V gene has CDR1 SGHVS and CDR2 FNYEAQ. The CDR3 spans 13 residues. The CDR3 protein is CASSRLATGELFF. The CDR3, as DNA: TGTGCCAGCAGCCGACTAGCCACCGGGGAGCTGTTTTTT.

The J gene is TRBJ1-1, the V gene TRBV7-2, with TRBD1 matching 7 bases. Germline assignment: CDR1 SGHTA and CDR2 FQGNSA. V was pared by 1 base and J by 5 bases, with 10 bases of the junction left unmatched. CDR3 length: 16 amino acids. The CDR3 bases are TGTGCCAGCAGCTTAGAAATGAGACAGGGTTTGACTGAAGCTTTCTTT. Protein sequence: CASSLEMRQGLTEAFF.

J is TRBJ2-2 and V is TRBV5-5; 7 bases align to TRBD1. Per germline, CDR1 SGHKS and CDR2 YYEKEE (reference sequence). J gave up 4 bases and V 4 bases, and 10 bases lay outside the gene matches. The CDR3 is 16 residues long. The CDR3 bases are TGTGCCAGCAGCCGTCGACAGGGTGGGAGCACCGGGGAGCTGTTTTTT. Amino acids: CASSRRQGGSTGELFF.

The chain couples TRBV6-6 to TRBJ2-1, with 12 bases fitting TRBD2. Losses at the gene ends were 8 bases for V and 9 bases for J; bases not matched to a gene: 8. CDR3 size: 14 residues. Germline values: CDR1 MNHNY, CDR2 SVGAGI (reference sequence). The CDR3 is CASFPSGRGGEQFF. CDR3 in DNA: TGTGCCAGCTTTCCTAGCGGGAGGGGGGGTGAGCAGTTCTTC.

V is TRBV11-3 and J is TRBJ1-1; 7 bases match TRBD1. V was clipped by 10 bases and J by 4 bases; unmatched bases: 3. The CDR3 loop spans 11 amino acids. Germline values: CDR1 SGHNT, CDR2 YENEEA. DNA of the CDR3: TGTGCCACCAGGGGGGGCACTGAAGCTTTCTTT. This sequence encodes CATRGGTEAFF.

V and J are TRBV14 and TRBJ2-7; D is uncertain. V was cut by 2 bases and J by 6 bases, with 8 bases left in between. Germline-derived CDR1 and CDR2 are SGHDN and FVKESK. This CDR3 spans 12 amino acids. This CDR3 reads CASSQQFGEQYF. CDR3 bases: TGTGCCAGCAGCCAACAATTCGGCGAGCAGTACTTC.

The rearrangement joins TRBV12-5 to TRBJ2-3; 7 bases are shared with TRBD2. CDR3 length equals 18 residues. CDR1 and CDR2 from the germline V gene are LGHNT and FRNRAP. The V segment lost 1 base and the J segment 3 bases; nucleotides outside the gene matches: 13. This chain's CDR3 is CASGLAPLERGGTDTQYF. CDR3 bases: TGTGCTAGTGGTTTGGCACCCCTCGAGAGGGGAGGGACAGATACGCAGTATTTT.

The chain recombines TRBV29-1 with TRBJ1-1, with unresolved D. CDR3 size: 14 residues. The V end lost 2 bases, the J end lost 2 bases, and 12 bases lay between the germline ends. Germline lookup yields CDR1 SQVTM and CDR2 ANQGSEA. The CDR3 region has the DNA TGCAGCGTTGAATCGGACCGGGGAAACACTGAAGCTTTCTTT. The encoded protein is CSVESDRGNTEAFF. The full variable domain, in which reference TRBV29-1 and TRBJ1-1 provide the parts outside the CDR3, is SAVISQKPSRDICQRGTSLTIQCQVDSQVTMMFWYRQQPGQSLTLIATANQGSEATYESGFVIDKFPISRPNLTFSTLTVSNMSPEDSSIYLCSVESDRGNTEAFFGQGTRLTVV.

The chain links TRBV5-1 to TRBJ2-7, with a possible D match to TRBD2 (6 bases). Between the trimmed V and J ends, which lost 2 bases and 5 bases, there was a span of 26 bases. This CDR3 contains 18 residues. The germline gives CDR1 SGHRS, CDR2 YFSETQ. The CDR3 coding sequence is TGCGCCAGCAGCTTCGGGTCCCCCCCACGGAACGGAGGGGACGAGCAGTACTTC. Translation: CASSFGSPPRNGGDEQYF.

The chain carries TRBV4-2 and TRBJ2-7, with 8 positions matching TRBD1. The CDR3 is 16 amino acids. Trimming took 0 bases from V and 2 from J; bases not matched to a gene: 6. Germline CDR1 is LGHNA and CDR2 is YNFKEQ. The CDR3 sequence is CASSQDLTGGTYEQYF. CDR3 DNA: TGTGCCAGCAGCCAAGACCTAACAGGGGGAACCTACGAGCAGTACTTC.

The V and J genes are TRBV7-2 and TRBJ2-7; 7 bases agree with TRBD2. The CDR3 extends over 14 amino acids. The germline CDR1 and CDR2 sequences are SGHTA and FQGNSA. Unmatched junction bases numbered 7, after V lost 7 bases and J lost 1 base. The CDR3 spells CASMRREKSYEQYF. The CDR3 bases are TGTGCCAGCATGAGGCGGGAGAAGTCCTACGAGCAGTACTTC.

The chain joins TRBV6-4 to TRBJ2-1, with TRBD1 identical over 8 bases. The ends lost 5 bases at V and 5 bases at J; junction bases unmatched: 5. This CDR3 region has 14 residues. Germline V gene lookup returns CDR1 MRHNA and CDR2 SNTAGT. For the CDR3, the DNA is TGTGCCAGCAGTCGGGGACAGGTCAACAATGAGCAGTTCTTC. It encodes CASSRGQVNNEQFF.

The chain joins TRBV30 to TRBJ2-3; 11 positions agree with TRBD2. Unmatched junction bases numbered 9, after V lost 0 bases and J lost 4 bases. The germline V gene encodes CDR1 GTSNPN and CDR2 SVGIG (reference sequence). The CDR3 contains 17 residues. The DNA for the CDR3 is TGTGCCTGGAGTGTACGAGAACTAGCGGGAGTGTCAGATACGCAGTATTTT. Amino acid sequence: CAWSVRELAGVSDTQYF.

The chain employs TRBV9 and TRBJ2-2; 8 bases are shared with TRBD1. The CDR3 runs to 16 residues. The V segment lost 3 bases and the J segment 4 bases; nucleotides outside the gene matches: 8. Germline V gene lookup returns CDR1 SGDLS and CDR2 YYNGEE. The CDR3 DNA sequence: TGTGCCAGCAGCGGACTGACAGGGGCGGTCACCGGGGAGCTGTTTTTT. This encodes CASSGLTGAVTGELFF.

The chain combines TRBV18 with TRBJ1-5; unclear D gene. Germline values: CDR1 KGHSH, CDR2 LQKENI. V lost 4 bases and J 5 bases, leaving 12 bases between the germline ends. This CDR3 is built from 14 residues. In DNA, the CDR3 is TGTGCCAGCTCACGGACGGAGGGAGATCAGCCCCAGCATTTT. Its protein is CASSRTEGDQPQHF.

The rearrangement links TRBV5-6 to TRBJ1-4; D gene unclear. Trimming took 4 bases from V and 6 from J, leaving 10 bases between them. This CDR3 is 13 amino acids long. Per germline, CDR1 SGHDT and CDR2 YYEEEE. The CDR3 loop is CASSAWADEKLFF. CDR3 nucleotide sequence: TGTGCCAGCAGCGCCTGGGCCGATGAAAAACTGTTTTTT.

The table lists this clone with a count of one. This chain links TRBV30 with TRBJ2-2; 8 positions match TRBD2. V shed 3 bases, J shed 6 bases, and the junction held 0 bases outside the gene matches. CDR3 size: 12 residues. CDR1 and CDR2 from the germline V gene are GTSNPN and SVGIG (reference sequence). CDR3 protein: CAWSGRAGELFF. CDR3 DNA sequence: TGTGCCTGGAGCGGGAGGGCCGGGGAGCTGTTTTTT.

The DNA for the CDR3 is TGTGCCAGCAGCCCAGGACAGGGAAGCAATGAGCAGTTCTTC. Protein: CASSPGQGSNEQFF. This sequence joins TRBV11-3 and TRBJ2-1; 8 nucleotides agree with TRBD1. CDR1 is SGHNT and CDR2 is YENEEA in the germline V gene. Unmatched junction bases numbered 6, after V lost 5 bases and J lost 6 bases. The CDR3 has 14 amino acids. The whole variable domain, remainder taken from reference TRBV11-3 and TRBJ2-1, is EAGVVQSPRYKIIEKKQPVAFWCNPISGHNTLYWYLQNLGQGPELLIRYENEEAVDDSQLPKDRFSAERLKGVDSTLKIQPAELGDSAVYLCASSPGQGSNEQFFGPGTRLTVL.